This is a list of T cell receptor beta chains from one sample in a study of cytomegalovirus exposure and HLA in healthy donors. Sequencing used immunoSEQ multiplex PCR; TCRdb keeps in-frame clones, though not all of them. In the table there are 150,000 to 200,000 clones, 78% of which are singletons. Sequencing used PBMCs. Every receptor here comes from a woman in her twenties or thirties in good health and CMV-seropositive. Both conserved end residues are part of each CDR3. Fields, in order: clone size, V gene, J gene, CDR3 length, CDR3 protein. Part of the rows lack a size; the others show once, few, many or a class for expanded clones.

.	TRBV28	TRBJ1-1	14	CASSPPGTASEAFF
.	TRBV6-8	TRBJ1-6	16	CASSLTPLSYNSPLHF
.	TRBV11-2	TRBJ2-2	16	CASSLGRGVRTGELFF
.	TRBV6-1	TRBJ1-4	17	CASSEAVGGGIEEKLFF
.	TRBV6-6	TRBJ2-7	14	CASTQQGPGYEQYF
few	TRBV6-5	TRBJ2-7	14	CASRASGGVGEQYF
.	TRBV5-1	TRBJ1-4	13	CASSKGANEKLFF
.	TRBV5-1	TRBJ1-2	16	CASSFTVQGAEYGYTF
.	TRBV28	TRBJ1-5	15	CASSPGDRRNQPQHF
once	TRBV7-2	TRBJ2-3	14	CASSGGFSTDTQYF
.	TRBV4-2	TRBJ2-5	13	CASSETYAETQYF
.	TRBV27	TRBJ1-1	16	CASSLIWGPMNTEAFF
.	TRBV7-2	TRBJ2-3	13	CASSPLVVGSQYF
.	TRBV18	TRBJ1-5	15	CASSSTAGVNQPQHF
.	TRBV7-2	TRBJ1-2	14	CASSWQKQNYGYTF
few	TRBV5-4	TRBJ2-5	16	CASSLGDRGFQETQYF